This T cell receptor (beta chain) was documented in a study of blood T cells in healthy people across ages (dated by TCRdb to between 2014 and 2016). Background for the entire study: In model experiments, template switching captured roughly one uniquely barcoded TCR beta cDNA molecule for every two T cells. Age-related changes in TCR beta repertoire diversity were measured in the study by deep sequencing normalized with unique cDNA molecular identifiers. Using the same blood draw, the study looked at two additional independent replicas of 1 million unique cDNA reads for two donors, one aged 18 to 30 and the other aged 80 or older. Donors of different ages were randomly distributed across sequencing lanes to avoid experimental bias. The donors were divided into four age groups: young (average around 16 years), middle-aged (roughly 42), aged (about 60) and long-lived (roughly 82). Broader findings and caveats from the paper: As age increased, observed TCR beta diversity per million T cells dropped in a roughly linear way, and a significant reduction was already evident by age 40. The CMV infection status of donors was not known, potentially confounding age-related changes in expanded clonotypes. Since profiling was done on bulk unsorted PBMCs, naive and antigen-experienced compartments could not be conclusively compared. Compared with the aged group, more naive CD4+ T cells, fewer expanded clones and increased TCR diversity were shown by the long-lived group, suggesting age selection. Observed TCR beta diversity correlated strongly with the percentage of naive T cells measured by flow cytometry. Estimates of total diversity from one million sequenced T cells were regarded as lower bounds and underestimates.

Library prep was done by 5' RACE. Instrument used: Illumina HiSeq 2500. A second PCR of roughly 7 to 11 cycles was performed with a sample-barcoded 5' primer and a J-beta primer mix. A template-switch 5' adaptor carrying 12 random nucleotides introduced a unique molecular identifier onto each TCR beta cDNA molecule. Each sample yielded at least 3 million CDR3-containing paired-end reads. The Mint cDNA synthesis kit, primed by a TRBC-specific oligonucleotide, was used to synthesize first-strand cDNA from all RNA. Following uracil-DNA glycosylase treatment, all cDNA underwent a first 18-cycle PCR with the universal primers M1SS and BC2_uni_R. Concerning the study's data processing: Each sample was normalized by randomly selecting 1 million high-quality reads, each carrying a distinct molecular identifier. Instead of being binned into consensus sequences, reads with shared molecular identifiers were discarded. MiTCR, set to a Q25 quality threshold and the strictest error-elimination algorithm, was used for CDR3 identification, clonotype clustering and error correction. A nonparametric unseen species model with Euler transformation was used to estimate a lower bound on total TCR beta diversity. The public sequencing data were trimmed at Q25 with fastp and processed into clonotypes with MiXCR by TCRdb, which kept only in-frame beta chains. Each CDR3 protein gets just one entry, which takes the most common genes and DNA from the rows behind it. For this entry, the V and J calls and clone size follow TCRdb and not the study's own pipeline. This sample holds about 400,000 distinct CDR3 sequences; about 49% were observed only once. In total, the top ten clones hold roughly 51% of the sample.

This clonotype was detected once. The target of this receptor is not known. No much larger clonotype is one base removed from it; base qualities were not supplied. A single read offers scant evidence. The donors were 40 or so Caucasian individuals from Russia, aged about 6 to 100 years, who were systemically healthy. Approximately 9.3 milliliters of peripheral blood were collected from each donor into EDTA-treated Vacutainer tubes. Ficoll-Paque density-gradient centrifugation was used to isolate PBMCs, with at least 6 million obtained per sample. Total RNA, at least 5 micrograms per sample, was extracted from PBMCs with Trizol reagent. For every donor, flow cytometry on a PBMC aliquot measured the percentage of naive CD45RAhigh/CD27high T cells. Measured from the cysteine to the phenylalanine, the CDR3 is 19 residues long. Only the CDR3 DNA stays, 57 bases, in frame from base 1. The junction shows trimming of 1 base on V and 4 bases on J, and the gene matches do not reach 9 bases of it. For CDR1 and CDR2, the germline V gene lists KGHSH and LQKENI.

The chain employs TRBV18 and TRBJ2-6, with 11 junctional bases fitting TRBD1. The TCR originated in a man aged 55 to 70 in good health. The sequenced material came from blood. The nucleotides are TGTGCCAGCTCACCACTCGGCGGACAGGGGGCGTGGGGGGCCAACGTCCTGACTTTC. This is translated as CASSPLGGQGAWGANVLTF. The CDR3, completed at both ends by the reference TRBV18 and TRBJ2-6 genes, gives the full variable domain NAGVMQNPRHLVRRRGQEARLRCSPMKGHSHVYWYRQLPEEGLKFMVYLQKENIIDESGMPKERFSAEFPKEGPSILRIQQVVRGDSAAYFCASSPLGGQGAWGANVLTFGAGSRLTVL.